The present TCR beta chain was sequenced within a study of T-cell memory formation after mild COVID-19. Trimming stripped 4 bases from V and 1 base from J, with 8 bases between. Germline lookup yields CDR1 SGDLS and CDR2 YYNGEE. This CDR3 has 13 residues. TCRdb used MiXCR to reprocess the 5' RACE reads, holding one entry per CDR3 protein. The table shows 190,000 or so distinct CDR3 sequences, with 20% to 25% occurring only once. This clonotype appeared a few times. The source is an adult woman who had mild COVID-19 (a few samples of this study predate the infection). Cell type and time point are not known. The chain carries TRBV9 and TRBJ1-1; no firm D call. Sequenced input: PBMCs or a T cell subset sorted from them (not recorded which). This chain's CDR3 is CASSIFGNTEAFF. CDR3 DNA: TGTGCCAGCAGCATATTCGGGAACACTGAAGCTTTCTTT. The variable domain in full, completed from reference TRBV9 and TRBJ1-1, reads DSGVTQTPKHLITATGQRVTLRCSPRSGDLSVYWYQQSLDQGLQFLIQYYNGEERAKGNILERFSAQQFPDLHSELNLSSLELGDSALYFCASSIFGNTEAFFGQGTRLTVV.